The 27 T cell receptor beta chains below were found in one sample sequenced in a study of blood T cell repertoires in COVID-19. The repertoire was sequenced with immunoSEQ multiplex PCR; TCRdb's copy has only in-frame clones and lacks some. The table has around 90,000 clones, 87% seen once. What was sequenced was peripheral blood. The receptors here all came from a male donor with acute or convalescent COVID-19.

This clone was seen once. The chain couples TRBV30 to TRBJ1-2; no definite D call. The CDR3 loop spans 13 amino acids. V lost 2 bases and J lost 8, with 15 bases in between. Germline assignment: CDR1 GTSNPN and CDR2 SVGIG (reference sequence). CDR3 sequence reads: CAWSPSGSEGYTF. Written as DNA, the CDR3 is TGTGCCTGGAGTCCCTCCGGGTCTGAAGGCTACACCTTC.

CDR3: CASSYSWDRTLFKQYF. CDR3 sequence (DNA): TGTGCCAGCAGTTACTCCTGGGACAGGACCTTATTTAAGCAGTACTTC. The V call is TRBV6-5, the J call TRBJ2-7; 8 nucleotides align to TRBD1. From germline, CDR1 is MNHEY and CDR2 SVGAGI. This CDR3 spans 16 amino acids. V was pared by 0 bases and J by 8 bases, with 12 bases of the junction left unmatched.

This chain links TRBV5-6 with TRBJ1-5; D is unresolved. V gave up 4 bases and J gave up 6 bases, with 20 bases separating them. Per the germline V gene, CDR1 is SGHDT and CDR2 is YYEEEE. The CDR3 has 16 residues. This CDR3 reads CASSRSVADGSQPQHF. DNA for the CDR3: TGTGCCAGCAGCCGGAGCGTCGCAGATGGGTCTCAGCCCCAGCATTTT.

The chain links TRBV28 to TRBJ1-2; weak D call: TRBD1 (6 bases). This CDR3 has 13 amino acids. The germline V gene has CDR1 MDHEN and CDR2 SYDVKM. The V and J ends lost 0 bases and 7 bases respectively, with 9 bases between them. The CDR3 protein is CASSLWGASGYTF. The CDR3 region has the DNA TGTGCCAGCAGTTTATGGGGGGCGTCTGGCTACACCTTC.

This clone was found once. The rearrangement links TRBV23-1 to TRBJ2-7, with D possibly being TRBD2 (6 bases). TRBV23-1 is marked as an open reading frame, function uncertain. The CDR3 sequence is 17 residues long. V lost 6 bases, J lost 0 bases, and 21 bases lay in between. Written as DNA, the CDR3 is TGCGCCAGCAGACGAAGACGGCGGGACCCCTTCTCCTACGAGCAGTACTTC. This gives the protein CASRRRRRDPFSYEQYF.

V and J are TRBV30 and TRBJ1-4; tentatively, D is TRBD1 (5 bases). V was trimmed by 0 bases and J by 8 bases, leaving 10 bases between them. The CDR3 covers 13 residues. Per the germline V gene, CDR1 is GTSNPN and CDR2 is SVGIG (reference sequence). CDR3 residues: CAWSVQDGEKLFF. The CDR3 coding sequence is TGTGCCTGGAGTGTACAGGACGGGGAAAAACTGTTTTTT.

This chain links TRBV5-1 with TRBJ2-3, with 15 bases fitting TRBD2. CDR3 size: 18 residues. The V gene's germline CDR1 is SGHRS and CDR2 YFSETQ. V gave up 4 bases and J gave up 0 bases; unmatched junction bases: 6. This CDR3 reads CASSLGLAGGTSTDTQYF. CDR3 nucleotides: TGCGCCAGCAGCCTGGGACTAGCGGGGGGAACTAGCACAGATACGCAGTATTTT.

The V and J genes are TRBV5-6 and TRBJ2-7; TRBD1 is a possible D gene (6 bases). This CDR3 spans 14 amino acids. From germline, CDR1 is SGHDT and CDR2 YYEEEE. Deletions cut 0 bases from V and 0 bases from J, with 7 bases between. Written as DNA, the CDR3 is TGTGCCAGCAGCTTGGGGACAGCCTCCTACGAGCAGTACTTC. Translation gives CASSLGTASYEQYF.

This clone has just one count. This CDR3 is also generated by other DNA sequences in the sample. This chain connects TRBV9 to TRBJ2-5; 9 nucleotides agree with TRBD2. This CDR3 has 16 residues. Germline CDR1 SGDLS, CDR2 YYNGEE. The J segment lost 2 bases and the V segment lost 0 bases, leaving 5 bases of the junction unmatched. The CDR3 is CASSVGGLAGQETQYF. CDR3 DNA sequence: TGTGCCAGCAGCGTAGGGGGGCTAGCGGGGCAAGAGACCCAGTACTTC.

The chain recombines TRBV27 with TRBJ2-7; 7 bases match TRBD1. V trimming: 7 bases; J trimming: 0 bases; junction bases outside the gene matches: 6. Germline V lookup: CDR1 MNHEY, CDR2 SMNVEV (reference sequence). The CDR3 extends over 14 amino acids. CDR3: CASMGTGASYEQYF. The CDR3 DNA reads as TGTGCCAGCATGGGCACAGGGGCCTCCTACGAGCAGTACTTC.

A few counts support this clone. V usage is TRBV5-1 and J usage is TRBJ2-7, with D perhaps matching TRBD2 (6 bases). CDR3 length equals 15 residues. V shed 0 bases and J shed 7 bases, with 17 bases lying between them. CDR1 and CDR2 (germline): SGHRS, YFSETQ. CDR3 region: CASSLAGGVLGEQYF. CDR3 coding DNA: TGCGCCAGCAGCTTGGCCGGGGGTGTTCTGGGTGAGCAGTACTTC. Variable domain in full (rest from reference TRBV5-1 and TRBJ2-7): KAGVTQTPRYLIKTRGQQVTLSCSPISGHRSVSWYQQTPGQGLQFLFEYFSETQRNKGNFPGRFSGRQFSNSRSEMNVSTLELGDSALYLCASSLAGGVLGEQYFGPGTRLTVT.

The chain links TRBV15 to TRBJ2-7; D not resolved. V lost 0 bases to trimming and J lost 3 bases, with 12 bases between them. This CDR3 comprises 15 residues. From germline, CDR1 is LNHNV and CDR2 YYDKDF (reference sequence). For the CDR3, the DNA is TGTGCCACCAGCAGAGACCCCGTGAGAAGCTACGAGCAGTACTTC. Encoded protein: CATSRDPVRSYEQYF.

The chain links TRBV7-2 to TRBJ2-3; TRBD2 is a possible D gene (6 bases). V gave up 5 bases and J gave up 0 bases, with 21 bases separating them. This CDR3 region has 18 residues. Germline loops: CDR1 SGHTA, CDR2 FQGNSA. The DNA of the CDR3 is TGTGCCAGCAGCGTAGGAGGGTCGGGTCGTGCTAGCACAGATACGCAGTATTTT. Translated: CASSVGGSGRASTDTQYF.

J is TRBJ1-1 and V is TRBV20-1; tentative D call: TRBD1 (6 bases). The CDR3 is made up of 15 amino acids. In germline, CDR1 is DFQATT, CDR2 SNEGSKA (reference sequence). The V and J ends lost 3 bases and 0 bases respectively, with 14 bases between them. CDR3 sequence reads: CSASPQGPMNTEAFF. Here the CDR3 DNA reads TGCAGTGCTAGTCCACAGGGCCCCATGAACACTGAAGCTTTCTTT.

DNA of the CDR3: TGTGCCAGTAGTGCCTTCGCCCGGGGACAGAAATCCGCAAAACTGTTTTTT. Translated, it gives CASSAFARGQKSAKLFF. J is TRBJ1-4 and V is TRBV19, with TRBD1 matching over 7 bases. The germline V gene has CDR1 LNHDA and CDR2 SQIVND (reference sequence). V lost 5 bases, J lost 10 bases, and 19 bases stayed unmatched. The CDR3 totals 17 residues.

The gene calls are TRBV5-4 and TRBJ1-2, with 7 bases fitting TRBD1. The J segment lost 6 bases and the V segment lost 4 bases, leaving 12 bases of the junction unmatched. Germline assignment: CDR1 SGHNT and CDR2 YYREEE (reference sequence). The CDR3 length is 15 residues. The CDR3 DNA follows: TGTGCCAGCAGCATTGACAGGGCTTATCCGGATGGCTACACCTTC. Amino acids: CASSIDRAYPDGYTF.

This clone was seen a few times. The gene calls are TRBV18 and TRBJ2-1; TRBD2 agrees at 8 bases. Trimming cost V 3 bases and J 1 base; bases outside gene matches: 2. Germline V gives CDR1 KGHSH, CDR2 LQKENI. The CDR3 has 15 residues. In DNA, the CDR3 is TGTGCCAGCTCACCGTTAGCGGGATCCTACAATGAGCAGTTCTTC. Translated, it gives CASSPLAGSYNEQFF.

The chain joins TRBV6-6 to TRBJ2-1; 12 bases are shared with TRBD2. The CDR3 has 16 residues. Trimming took 2 bases from V and 9 from J; bases not matched to a gene: 8. CDR1 is MNHNY and CDR2 is SVGAGI in the germline V gene (reference sequence). Here the CDR3 DNA reads TGTGCCAGCAGTTACGGGAGGCTAGCGGGGGGGAGTGAGCAGTTCTTC. The encoded protein is CASSYGRLAGGSEQFF.

The genes are TRBV30 and TRBJ1-1; D is undetermined. Trimming removed 1 base from V and 6 bases from J, with 9 bases in between. The CDR3 contains 12 residues. Per germline, CDR1 GTSNPN and CDR2 SVGIG (reference sequence). CDR3 sequence reads: CAWSAGVSEAFF. In DNA form, the CDR3 reads TGTGCCTGGAGTGCCGGAGTTTCTGAAGCTTTCTTT.

This clone showed up just once. The V gene is TRBV6-4, the J gene TRBJ2-3, with 8 nucleotides matching TRBD2. CDR3 size: 16 residues. The V and J ends lost 11 bases and 9 bases, in that order; junction bases with no gene match: 22. From germline, CDR1 is MRHNA and CDR2 SNTAGT. The CDR3 sequence is CARPGPLGGPGGTQYF. DNA of the CDR3: TGTGCCCGCCCCGGGCCATTGGGGGGGCCGGGGGGGACGCAGTATTTT.

This chain connects TRBV5-1 to TRBJ2-7, with TRBD1 as a possible D gene (6 bases). CDR3 size: 14 residues. Per germline, CDR1 SGHRS and CDR2 YFSETQ. V lost 0 bases and J 4 bases, leaving 11 bases between the germline ends. In DNA form, the CDR3 reads TGCGCCAGCAGCTTGGACCAGGGGTCGTACGAGCAGTACTTC. This gives the protein CASSLDQGSYEQYF.

The rearrangement joins TRBV12-5 to TRBJ2-2, with D perhaps matching TRBD1 (6 bases). The CDR3 is 16 amino acids. The germline V gene encodes CDR1 LGHNT and CDR2 FRNRAP. V dropped 1 base and J dropped 0 bases, with 9 bases sitting between them. For the CDR3, the DNA is TGTGCTAGTGGTTTGGCTGGGACACCGAACACCGGGGAGCTGTTTTTT. Translation: CASGLAGTPNTGELFF.

The rearrangement uses TRBV18 and TRBJ1-1; 11 bases match TRBD1. This CDR3 is built from 18 residues. The ends lost 3 bases at V and 0 bases at J; junction bases unmatched: 9. The germline gives CDR1 KGHSH, CDR2 LQKENI. The CDR3 coding sequence is TGTGCCAGCTCACCGCAGGACAGGGGGCCGTCTATGAACACTGAAGCTTTCTTT. It codes for CASSPQDRGPSMNTEAFF.

The chain joins TRBV6-5 to TRBJ2-7, with 7 bases matching TRBD1. Germline V gives CDR1 MNHEY, CDR2 SVGAGI. The trim removed 8 bases at V and 5 bases at J, leaving 12 bases unmatched. This CDR3 comprises 14 residues. The CDR3 coding sequence is TGTGCCAGCCTGCCGGGGACAGATTATCACGAGCAGTACTTC. It encodes CASLPGTDYHEQYF.

V and J are TRBV11-2 and TRBJ1-2; no clear D. V dropped 5 bases and J dropped 0 bases, with 7 bases sitting between them. The CDR3 is made up of 13 amino acids. Germline CDR1 is SGHAT and CDR2 is FQNNGV. CDR3 loop: CASSPPSNYGYTF. Written as DNA, the CDR3 is TGTGCCAGCAGCCCCCCATCTAACTATGGCTACACCTTC.

This chain links TRBV7-2 with TRBJ2-3; TRBD2 matches at 15 bases. The ends lost 4 bases at V and 4 bases at J; junction bases unmatched: 6. CDR1 is SGHTA and CDR2 is FQGNSA in the germline V gene. CDR3 length: 17 amino acids. The CDR3 coding sequence is TGTGCCAGCAGCTCTGGACTAGCGGGGGGGCAGGCAGATACGCAGTATTTT. Translating it yields CASSSGLAGGQADTQYF.

The chain uses TRBV12-3 or TRBV12-4 and TRBJ1-2; D might be TRBD1 (6 bases). The CDR3 consists of 12 residues. V lost 6 bases and J 8 bases, leaving 13 bases between the germline ends. CDR3 nucleotide sequence: TGTGCCAGCAGAGAACAGGGCCACGGCTACACCTTC. It translates to CASREQGHGYTF.